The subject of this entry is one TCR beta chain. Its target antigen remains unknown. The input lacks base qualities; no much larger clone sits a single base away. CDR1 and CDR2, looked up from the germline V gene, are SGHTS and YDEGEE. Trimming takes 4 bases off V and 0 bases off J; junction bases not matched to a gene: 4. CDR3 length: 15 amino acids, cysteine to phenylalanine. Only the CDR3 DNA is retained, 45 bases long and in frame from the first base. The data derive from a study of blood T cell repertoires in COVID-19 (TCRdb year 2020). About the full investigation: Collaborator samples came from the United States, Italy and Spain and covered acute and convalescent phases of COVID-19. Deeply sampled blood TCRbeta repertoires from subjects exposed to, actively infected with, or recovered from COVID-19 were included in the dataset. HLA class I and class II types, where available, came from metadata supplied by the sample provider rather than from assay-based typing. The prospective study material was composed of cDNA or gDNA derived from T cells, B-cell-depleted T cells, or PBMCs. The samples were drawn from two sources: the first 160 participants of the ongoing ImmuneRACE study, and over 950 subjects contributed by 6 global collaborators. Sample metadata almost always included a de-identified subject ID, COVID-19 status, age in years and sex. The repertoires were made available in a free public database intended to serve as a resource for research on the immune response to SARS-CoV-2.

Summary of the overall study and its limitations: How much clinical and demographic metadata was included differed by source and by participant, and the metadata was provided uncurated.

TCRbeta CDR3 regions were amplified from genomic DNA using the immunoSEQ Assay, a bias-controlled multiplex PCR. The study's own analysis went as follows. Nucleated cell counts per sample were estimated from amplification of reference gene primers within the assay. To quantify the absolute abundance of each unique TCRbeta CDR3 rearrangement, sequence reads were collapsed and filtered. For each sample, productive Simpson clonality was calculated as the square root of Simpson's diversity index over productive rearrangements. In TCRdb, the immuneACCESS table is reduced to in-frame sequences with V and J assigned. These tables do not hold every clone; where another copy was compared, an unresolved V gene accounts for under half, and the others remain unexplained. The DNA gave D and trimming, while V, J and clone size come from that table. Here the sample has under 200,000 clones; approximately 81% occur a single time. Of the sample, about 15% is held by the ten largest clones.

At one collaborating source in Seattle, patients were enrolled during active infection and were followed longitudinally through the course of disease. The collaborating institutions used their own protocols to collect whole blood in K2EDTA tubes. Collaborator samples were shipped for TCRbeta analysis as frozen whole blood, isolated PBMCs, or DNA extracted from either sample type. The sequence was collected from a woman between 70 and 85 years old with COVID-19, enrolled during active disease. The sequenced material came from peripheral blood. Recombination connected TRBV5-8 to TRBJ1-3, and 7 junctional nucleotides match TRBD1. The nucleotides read TGTGCCAGCAGCCGGGACAGCAGCTCTGGAAACACCATATATTTT. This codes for CASSRDSSSGNTIYF.